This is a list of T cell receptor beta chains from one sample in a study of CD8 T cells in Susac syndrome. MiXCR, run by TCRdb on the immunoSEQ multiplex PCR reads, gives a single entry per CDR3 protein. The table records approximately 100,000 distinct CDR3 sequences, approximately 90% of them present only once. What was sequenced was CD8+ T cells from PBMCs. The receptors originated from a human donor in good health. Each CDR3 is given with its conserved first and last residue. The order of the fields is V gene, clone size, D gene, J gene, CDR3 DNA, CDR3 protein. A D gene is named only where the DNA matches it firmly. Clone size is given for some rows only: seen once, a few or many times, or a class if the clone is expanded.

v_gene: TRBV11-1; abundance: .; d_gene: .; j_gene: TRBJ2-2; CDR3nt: TGTGCCAGTAGTAAGGGGCCGCACACCGGGGAGCTGTTTTTT; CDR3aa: CASSKGPHTGELFF
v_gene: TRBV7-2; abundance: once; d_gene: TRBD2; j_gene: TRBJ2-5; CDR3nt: TGTGCCAGCAGCTTAAGTGCTACGACTAGCGGATTGGGGACCCAGTACTTC; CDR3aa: CASSLSATTSGLGTQYF
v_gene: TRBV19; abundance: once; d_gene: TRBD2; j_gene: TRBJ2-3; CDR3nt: TGTGCCAGTAGTATACGTAGCGGGACGTCCACAGATACGCAGTATTTT; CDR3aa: CASSIRSGTSTDTQYF
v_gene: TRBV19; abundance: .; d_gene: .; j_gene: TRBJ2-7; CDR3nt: TGTGCCAGTAAGCAAGGCCCCACCTCCTACGAGCAGTACTTC; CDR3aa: CASKQGPTSYEQYF
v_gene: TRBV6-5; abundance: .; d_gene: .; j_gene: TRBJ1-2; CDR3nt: TGTGCCAGCAGTTACCCAGGGCGCTATGGCTACACCTTC; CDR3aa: CASSYPGRYGYTF
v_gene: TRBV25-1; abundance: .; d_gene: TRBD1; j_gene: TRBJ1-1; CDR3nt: TGTGCCAGCAGGGCTCCGGGACAGGGGGCCAACACTGAAGCTTTCTTT; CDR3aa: CASRAPGQGANTEAFF
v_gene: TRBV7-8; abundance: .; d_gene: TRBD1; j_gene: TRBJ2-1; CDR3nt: TGTGCCAGCAGCCCATCCGCAAATATACAGGGGGAGTTCTTC; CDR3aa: CASSPSANIQGEFF
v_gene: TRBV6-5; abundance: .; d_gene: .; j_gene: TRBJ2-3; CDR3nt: TGTGCCAGCAGTTCGGCTGGCAGCCTCACAGATACGCAGTATTTT; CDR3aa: CASSSAGSLTDTQYF
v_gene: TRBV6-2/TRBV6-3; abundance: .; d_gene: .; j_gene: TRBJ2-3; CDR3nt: TGTGCCAGCATATCGAGACCGGATCGTTCCACAGATACGCAGTATTTT; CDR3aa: CASISRPDRSTDTQYF
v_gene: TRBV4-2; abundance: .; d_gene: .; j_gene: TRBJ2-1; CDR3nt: TGTGCCAGCAGCCAAGACGCGAGAGACCAGTTCTTC; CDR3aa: CASSQDARDQFF
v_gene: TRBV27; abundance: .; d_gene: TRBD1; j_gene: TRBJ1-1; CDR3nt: TGTGCCAGCAGTTATCGGGACAGCATGAACACTGAAGCTTTCTTT; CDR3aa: CASSYRDSMNTEAFF
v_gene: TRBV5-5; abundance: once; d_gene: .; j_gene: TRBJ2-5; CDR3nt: TGTGCCAGCAGCTCGGACGTTGGGGCGGAGACCCAGTACTTC; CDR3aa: CASSSDVGAETQYF
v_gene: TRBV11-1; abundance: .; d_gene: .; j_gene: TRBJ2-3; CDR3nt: TGTGCCAGCAGCCTCCCGACCCGAGATACGCAGTATTTT; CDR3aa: CASSLPTRDTQYF
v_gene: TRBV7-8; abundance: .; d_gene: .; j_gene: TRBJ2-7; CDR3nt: TGTGCCAGCAGCTCTCAGGGAGGCTACGAGCAGTACTTC; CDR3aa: CASSSQGGYEQYF
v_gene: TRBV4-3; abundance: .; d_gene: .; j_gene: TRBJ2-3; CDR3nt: TGCGCCAGCAGCCAAGATCGACGGGATACGCAGTATTTT; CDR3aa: CASSQDRRDTQYF
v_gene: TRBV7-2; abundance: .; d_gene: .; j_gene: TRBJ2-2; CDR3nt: TGTGCCAGCAGCTTAGCAGGGAACACCGGGGAGCTGTTTTTT; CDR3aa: CASSLAGNTGELFF
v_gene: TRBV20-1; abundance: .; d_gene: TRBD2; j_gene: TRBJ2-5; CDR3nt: TGCAGTGCTAGAGGGGGAGCGGGGGGGCCCGGAGGCGAGACCCAGTACTTC; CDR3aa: CSARGGAGGPGGETQYF
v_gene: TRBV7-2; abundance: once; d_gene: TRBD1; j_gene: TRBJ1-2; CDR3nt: TGTGCCAGCAGCCAGGACAGGGCAGGAGGAGTTTGGGGCTACACCTTC; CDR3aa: CASSQDRAGGVWGYTF
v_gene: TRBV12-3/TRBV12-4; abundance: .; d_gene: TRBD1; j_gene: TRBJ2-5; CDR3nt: TGTGCCAGCAGTTCGGTCACCGGGACAGACGACCCGCGGACCCAGTACTTC; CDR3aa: CASSSVTGTDDPRTQYF
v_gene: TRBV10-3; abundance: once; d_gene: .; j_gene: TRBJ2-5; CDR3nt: TGTGCCATCAGTGACCCGCGGCAAGAGACCCAGTACTTC; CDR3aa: CAISDPRQETQYF